The 12 T cell receptor beta chains in this list originate from one sample, sequenced in a study of cytomegalovirus exposure and HLA in healthy donors. Libraries were prepared by immunoSEQ multiplex PCR; TCRdb keeps only in-frame clonotypes and omits some of them. The sample shows 67,000 or so clones, 90% to 95% of them seen only once. Material for sequencing was PBMCs. The source of these receptors is a man aged 18 to 30 in good health and CMV-seropositive.

The rearrangement uses TRBV5-1 and TRBJ2-7, with D unclear. Germline CDR1 reads SGHRS; CDR2 reads YFSETQ. Trimming stripped 3 bases from V and 5 bases from J, with 6 bases between. There are 11 residues in the CDR3. In nucleotides, the CDR3 is TGCGCCAGCAGCTCCTTCGACGAGCAGTACTTC. Amino acids: CASSSFDEQYF.

The chain carries TRBV5-4 and TRBJ2-6; no definite D call. The CDR3 extends over 17 amino acids. V lost 5 bases to trimming and J lost 0 bases, with 15 bases between them. Germline CDR1 reads SGHNT; CDR2 reads YYREEE (reference sequence). DNA of the CDR3: TGTGCCAGCAGGCCCGACACCAGGATCTCTGGGGCCAACGTCCTGACTTTC. Protein sequence: CASRPDTRISGANVLTF.

V gene TRBV10-3 combines with J gene TRBJ2-1; possible D gene TRBD2, 6 bases. The length of the CDR3 is 14 residues. Trimming left V 8 bases short and J 2 bases short, with 13 bases between. In germline, CDR1 is ENHRY, CDR2 SYGVKD. The CDR3: CAIQSPGAYNEQFF. DNA of the CDR3: TGTGCCATCCAATCCCCGGGGGCCTACAATGAGCAGTTCTTC.

This chain connects TRBV11-2 to TRBJ2-5; D is perhaps TRBD2 (6 bases). V was shortened by 1 base and J by 1 base, with 16 bases between the two germline ends. This CDR3 has 17 amino acids. Germline-derived CDR1 and CDR2 are SGHAT and FQNNGV. The CDR3 here is CASSLARLRGSQETQYF. The CDR3 coding sequence is TGTGCCAGCAGCTTAGCTCGTTTGCGGGGAAGCCAAGAGACCCAGTACTTC.

The chain joins TRBV29-1 to TRBJ1-2; TRBD1 matches at 7 bases. V dropped 5 bases and J dropped 0; count of bases not matched to a gene: 3. Germline CDR1 is SQVTM and CDR2 is ANQGSEA. This CDR3 region has 13 residues. CDR3 region: CSVRQGANYGYTF. The DNA of the CDR3 is TGCAGCGTTCGACAGGGAGCTAACTATGGCTACACCTTC.

The chain has TRBV7-6 and TRBJ2-2, with 7 bases aligning to TRBD2. The CDR3 sequence is 16 residues long. Germline values: CDR1 SGHVS, CDR2 FNYEAQ. After removal of 4 bases from V and 2 bases from J, the junction contained 7 bases not matched to a gene. The CDR3 loop is CASSSLGGINTGELFF. The CDR3 region has the DNA TGTGCCAGCAGCTCCCTCGGGGGGATAAACACCGGGGAGCTGTTTTTT.

The rearrangement uses TRBV6-1 and TRBJ1-1; tentatively, D is TRBD1 (5 bases). Trimming took off 7 bases at V and 4 bases at J, with 13 bases between the two ends. This CDR3 is built from 13 residues. CDR1 is MNHNS, CDR2 SASEGT, per germline. Here the CDR3 DNA reads TGTGCCAGCAAACCGGACATCCTCACTGAAGCTTTCTTT. Protein: CASKPDILTEAFF.

The CDR3, as DNA: TGTGCCTGGAGTGTAGGTGGGGGGGCAGATACGCAGTATTTT. Translated: CAWSVGGGADTQYF. V and J are TRBV30 and TRBJ2-3; 7 nucleotides match TRBD2. Germline V gives CDR1 GTSNPN, CDR2 SVGIG (reference sequence). The CDR3 runs to 14 residues. V lost 0 bases, J lost 4 bases, and 4 bases stayed unmatched. Variable domain in full (rest from reference TRBV30 and TRBJ2-3): SQTIHQWPATLVQPVGSPLSLECTVEGTSNPNLYWYRQAAGRGLQLLFYSVGIGQISSEVPQNLSASRPQDRQFILSSKKLLLSDSGFYLCAWSVGGGADTQYFGPGTRLTVL.

The J gene is TRBJ2-7, the V gene TRBV10-3; D perhaps matches TRBD2 (6 bases). The germline V and J ends were trimmed by 4 bases and 3 bases, with 10 bases remaining between them. Germline lookup yields CDR1 ENHRY and CDR2 SYGVKD. The CDR3 is 13 amino acids. CDR3 protein: CAISAGAGYEQYF. DNA of the CDR3: TGTGCCATCAGTGCGGGAGCGGGCTACGAGCAGTACTTC.

The chain has TRBV27 and TRBJ2-3, with 7 positions matching TRBD2. Losses at the gene ends were 5 bases for V and 0 bases for J; bases not matched to a gene: 8. This CDR3 is 16 amino acids long. From germline, CDR1 is MNHEY and CDR2 SMNVEV (reference sequence). CDR3 DNA sequence: TGTGCCAGCAGTATCCTAGCGGACCTTAGCACAGATACGCAGTATTTT. Translating it yields CASSILADLSTDTQYF.

This clone came up once. The chain uses TRBV27 and TRBJ2-3, with a tentative D call TRBD2 (6 bases). V lost 2 bases to trimming and J lost 4 bases, with 19 bases between them. This CDR3 is 17 amino acids long. The germline V gene encodes CDR1 MNHEY and CDR2 SMNVEV (reference sequence). DNA for the CDR3: TGTGCCAGCAGTTTAGCCGACTCGCGGGGCGGGCCAGATACGCAGTATTTT. Residues: CASSLADSRGGPDTQYF.

This rearrangement joins TRBV21-1 to TRBJ2-1; the table calls TRBD2, which could not be checked here. TRBV21-1 is marked as a pseudogene. The CDR3 contains 16 residues. The CDR3 region is CASSKELSGGADEQFF. As DNA, the CDR3 is TGTGCCAGCAGCAAAGAGCTGAGCGGGGGGGCGGATGAGCAGTTCTTC.